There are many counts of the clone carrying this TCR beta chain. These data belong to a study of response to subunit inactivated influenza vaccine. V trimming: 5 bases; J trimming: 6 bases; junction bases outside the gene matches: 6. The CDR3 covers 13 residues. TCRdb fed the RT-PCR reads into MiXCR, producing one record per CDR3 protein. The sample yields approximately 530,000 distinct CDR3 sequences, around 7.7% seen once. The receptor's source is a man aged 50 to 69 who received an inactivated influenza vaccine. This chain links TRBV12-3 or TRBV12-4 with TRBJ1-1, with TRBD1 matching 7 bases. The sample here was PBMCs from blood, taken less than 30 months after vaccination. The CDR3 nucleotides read TGTGCCAGCAGTCGCCAGGGGGTATCTGAAGCTTTCTTT. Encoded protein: CASSRQGVSEAFF.